This T cell receptor beta chain was identified during a study of T cell repertoires in cytomegalovirus infection (dated by TCRdb to the late 2010s). Study-wide context: The HLA type of each donor mattered for the analysis, because public TCR beta signatures pointed to carriage of CMV infection along with the matching HLA type. The investigation overall reported the following: The ex vivo response was dominated by HLA-C-restricted CMV-specific TCR beta clonotypes, and the single most frequent clonotype in two of eight donors was supplied by these HLA-C-restricted clonotypes. Carriers of CMV infection plus the relevant HLA type were discriminated by the cumulative frequency of public TCR beta family members in the study cohort and in an independent roughly 400-donor cohort.

Only a few counts were recorded for this clonotype. It has no known antigen specificity. No much larger clone exists at a distance of one base, and base qualities are not known. The listed sequencing device is Illumina HiSeq 1500. In TCRdb, the public reads were trimmed at Q25 with fastp and aligned with MiXCR, with productive beta chains retained. CDR3 protein sequences are deduplicated, and each keeps its most common genes and DNA. This sample is represented by over 150,000 distinct CDR3 sequences; approximately 18% of them were singletons. The ten largest clones represent roughly 24% of the sample. The TCR sequence derives from a human donor in good health (CMV status not recorded). Some clones in this sample may be carry-over from other donors' samples. Sample: CD8+ T cells from PBMCs.

CDR3 sequence: CASSLGAQGGGPDIQYF. The bases read TGTGCCAGCAGCTTAGGGGCACAGGGAGGGGGGCCCGACATTCAGTACTTC. The sequence links TRBV7-6 to TRBJ2-4, and TRBD2 may be the D gene, going by 7 matching bases. V and J are truncated by 1 base and 8 bases respectively, leaving an intervening sequence of 21 bases. For CDR1 and CDR2, the germline V gene lists SGHVS and FNYEAQ. Inclusive of the bounding cysteine and phenylalanine, the CDR3 is 17 residues long. The retained sequence is limited to the CDR3, 51 bases, with the frame set at the first base. Outside the CDR3, residues come from the reference TRBV7-6 and TRBJ2-4 proteins, so the full variable domain is: GAGVSQSPRYKVTKRGQDVALRCDPISGHVSLYWYRQALGQGPEFLTYFNYEAQQDKSGLPNDRFSAERPEGSISTLTIQRTEQRDSAMYRCASSLGAQGGGPDIQYFGAGTRLSVL.